This TCR beta chain emerged from a study of blood T cell repertoires in COVID-19. As for the study in general: The United States, Italy and Spain provided the acute and convalescent COVID-19 samples. The cDNA or gDNA used as material had been derived from T cells, B-cell-depleted T cells, or PBMCs.

The CDR3 has 10 residues. Trimming took 5 bases from V and 4 from J, leaving 3 bases between them. Germline V gene sequence: CDR1 MDHEN, CDR2 SYDVKM. Per the original data handling: Reference gene primer amplification in the assay estimated nucleated cell counts. Here immunoSEQ multiplex PCR was the method, and the copy in TCRdb shows in-frame clones only, minus some. That table is the source of V, J and clone size, and D and trimming were worked out from the DNA. The sample holds about 130,000 clones, roughly two thirds seen once. Sequencing was done on a sample of peripheral blood. The sequence was obtained from a woman in her 70s with acute or convalescent COVID-19. This chain uses TRBV28 with TRBJ2-7; no firm D call. For the CDR3, the DNA is TGTGCCAGCAGTCAGTACGAGCAGTACTTC. Translation: CASSQYEQYF.